Listed below are T cell receptor beta chains from one sample, sequenced in a study of blood T cell repertoires in COVID-19. The method was immunoSEQ multiplex PCR; TCRdb's version includes in-frame clones alone and lacks a portion of them. Of 160,000 or so clones listed, approximately 77% are singletons. The sequencing sample was made of PBMCs or T cells enriched from blood (not recorded which). The receptor set was obtained from a man aged 55 to 69 who had recovered from COVID-19. The CDR3 runs from the conserved cysteine through the conserved F or W.

V gene	J gene	CDR3 protein
TRBV7-2	TRBJ1-5	CASSLGGQTNQPQHF
TRBV30	TRBJ1-4	CAWSVRAGNEKLFF
TRBV11-2	TRBJ2-5	CASSLGGGLETQYF
TRBV28	TRBJ2-6	CASIRSGANVLTF
TRBV2	TRBJ2-4	CASTQGLAGGIGAKNIQYF
TRBV3-1/TRBV3-2	TRBJ1-3	CASSPTRGGRIVGNTIYF
TRBV4-1	TRBJ2-7	CASSFGQTYEQYF
TRBV6-1	TRBJ2-3	CASSDSVFTDTQYF
TRBV18	TRBJ2-2	CASSPKQGTGELFF
TRBV7-9	TRBJ2-5	CASSPKRRVQETQYF
TRBV29-1	TRBJ2-7	CSLPPHLGEQYF
TRBV6-5	TRBJ2-5	CASSLAGIQETQYF
TRBV29-1	TRBJ2-7	CSVTTTSYEQYF
TRBV28	TRBJ1-2	CASSLGGGVRYGYTF
TRBV7-3	TRBJ2-5	CASSSQGPGTQYF
TRBV12-5	TRBJ1-5	CASGLGDNQPQHF
TRBV19	TRBJ1-5	CASSRGQGGNQPQHF
TRBV7-2	TRBJ2-7	CASSPPGLAGLYEQYF
TRBV27	TRBJ1-3	CASREGGRAGNTIYF
TRBV6-6	TRBJ2-1	CASSYGGGGSNEQFF
TRBV3-1/TRBV3-2	TRBJ2-7	CASSQALGTGTSYEQYF
TRBV6-5	TRBJ2-3	CASTLGTSTDTQYF
TRBV6-5	TRBJ1-4	CASRRNENEKLFF
TRBV18	TRBJ1-2	CASSPTTQRTYGYTF
TRBV6-5	TRBJ2-3	CASCCGRTDTQYF
TRBV2	TRBJ2-1	CASSEAGLAGPMRNEQFF
TRBV28	TRBJ1-2	CASSPIRGQGIGYTF
TRBV12-5	TRBJ1-2	CASGSQTGVGGYTF
TRBV6-5	TRBJ1-2	CASSLGTAYGYTF
TRBV2	TRBJ1-5	CASRRSGSGTPQHF
TRBV9	TRBJ1-5	CASSVGAVDQPQHF
TRBV3-1/TRBV3-2	TRBJ1-5	CASSRGGGIGNQPQHF
TRBV20-1	TRBJ2-3	CSASDLAGVYVTQYF
TRBV5-1	TRBJ2-3	CASTVGGTSTDTQYF
TRBV20-1	TRBJ2-5	CILLRQETQYF
TRBV9	TRBJ1-2	CASSVGQGLTYGYTF
TRBV9	TRBJ2-7	CASSPSGTETYEQYF
TRBV28	TRBJ1-5	CASRGTGGEGFRQPQHF
TRBV7-2	TRBJ1-6	CASSPIDRISYNSPLHF
TRBV24-1	TRBJ2-1	CATSDSGTGGFEQFF
TRBV15	TRBJ1-5	CATSRDRQTAPNQPQHF
TRBV18	TRBJ2-1	CASSQWAGVNNEQFF
TRBV29-1	TRBJ1-3	CSALGQGRNTIYF
TRBV28	TRBJ1-1	CASSFGPEAFF
TRBV12-3/TRBV12-4	TRBJ1-1	CASSREITEAFF
TRBV7-6	TRBJ1-1	CASSFARNTEAFF
TRBV28	TRBJ2-1	CASSLPTGAWNEQFF
TRBV7-9	TRBJ1-1	CASSLGRDAPAFF
TRBV5-8	TRBJ1-3	CASSLTVSSGNTIYF
TRBV4-2	TRBJ2-7	CASSQVSDRGYEQYF
TRBV7-9	TRBJ2-1	CASIQDNSGSYEQFF
TRBV7-6	TRBJ1-1	CASSLGTGNTEAFF
TRBV7-9	TRBJ2-1	CASSWEPGQFF
TRBV7-2	TRBJ2-3	CASSLVGTSDSTDTQYF
TRBV10-3	TRBJ2-1	CAISVSNSYNEQFF